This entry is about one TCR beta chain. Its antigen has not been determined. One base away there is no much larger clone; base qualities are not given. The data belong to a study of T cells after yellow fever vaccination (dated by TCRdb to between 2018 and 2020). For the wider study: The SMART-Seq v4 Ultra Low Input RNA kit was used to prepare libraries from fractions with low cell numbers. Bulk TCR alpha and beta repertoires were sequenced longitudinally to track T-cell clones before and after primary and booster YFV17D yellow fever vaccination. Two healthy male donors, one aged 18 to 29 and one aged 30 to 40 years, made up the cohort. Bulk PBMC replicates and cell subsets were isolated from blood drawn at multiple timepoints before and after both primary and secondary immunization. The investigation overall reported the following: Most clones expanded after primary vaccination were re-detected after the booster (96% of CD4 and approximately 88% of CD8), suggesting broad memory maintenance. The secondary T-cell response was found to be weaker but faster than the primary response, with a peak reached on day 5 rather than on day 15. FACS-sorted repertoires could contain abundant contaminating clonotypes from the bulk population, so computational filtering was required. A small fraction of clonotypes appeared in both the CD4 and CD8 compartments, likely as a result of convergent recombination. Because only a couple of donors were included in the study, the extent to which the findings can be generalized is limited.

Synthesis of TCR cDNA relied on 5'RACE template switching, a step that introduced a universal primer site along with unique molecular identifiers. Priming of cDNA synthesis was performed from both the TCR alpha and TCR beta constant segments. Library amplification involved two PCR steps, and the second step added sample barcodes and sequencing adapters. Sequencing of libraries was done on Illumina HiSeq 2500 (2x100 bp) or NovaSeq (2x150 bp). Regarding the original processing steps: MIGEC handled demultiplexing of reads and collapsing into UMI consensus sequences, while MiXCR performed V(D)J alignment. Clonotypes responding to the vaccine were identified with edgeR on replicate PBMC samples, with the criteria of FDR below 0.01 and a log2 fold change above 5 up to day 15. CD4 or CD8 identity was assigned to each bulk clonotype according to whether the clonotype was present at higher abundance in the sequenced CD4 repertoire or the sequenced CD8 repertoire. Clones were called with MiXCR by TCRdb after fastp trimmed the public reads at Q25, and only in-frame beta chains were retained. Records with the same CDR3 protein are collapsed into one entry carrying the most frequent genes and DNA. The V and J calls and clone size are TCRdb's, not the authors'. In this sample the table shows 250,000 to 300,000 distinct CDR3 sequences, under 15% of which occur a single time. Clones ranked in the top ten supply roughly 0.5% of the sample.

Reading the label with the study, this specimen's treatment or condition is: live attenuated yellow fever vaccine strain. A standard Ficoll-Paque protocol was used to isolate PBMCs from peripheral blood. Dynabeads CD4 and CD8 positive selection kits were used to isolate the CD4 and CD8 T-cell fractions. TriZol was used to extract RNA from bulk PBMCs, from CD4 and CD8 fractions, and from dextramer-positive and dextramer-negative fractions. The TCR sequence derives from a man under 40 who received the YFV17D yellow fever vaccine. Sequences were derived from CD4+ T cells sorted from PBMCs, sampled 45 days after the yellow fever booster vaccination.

The CDR3 region has the sequence CASSFLRLAGVETQYF. The DNA sequence is given as TGTGCCAGCAGTTTCCTTCGACTAGCGGGAGTTGAGACCCAGTACTTC. The sequence links TRBV6-5 to TRBJ2-5, and 12 junctional nucleotides match TRBD2. V and J are trimmed by 4 bases and 5 bases, and the gene matches miss 8 bases of the junction. Inclusive of the bounding cysteine and phenylalanine, the CDR3 is 16 residues long. Only CDR3 DNA remains: 48 bases, in frame from the first base. For CDR1 and CDR2, the germline V gene lists MNHEY and SVGAGI.